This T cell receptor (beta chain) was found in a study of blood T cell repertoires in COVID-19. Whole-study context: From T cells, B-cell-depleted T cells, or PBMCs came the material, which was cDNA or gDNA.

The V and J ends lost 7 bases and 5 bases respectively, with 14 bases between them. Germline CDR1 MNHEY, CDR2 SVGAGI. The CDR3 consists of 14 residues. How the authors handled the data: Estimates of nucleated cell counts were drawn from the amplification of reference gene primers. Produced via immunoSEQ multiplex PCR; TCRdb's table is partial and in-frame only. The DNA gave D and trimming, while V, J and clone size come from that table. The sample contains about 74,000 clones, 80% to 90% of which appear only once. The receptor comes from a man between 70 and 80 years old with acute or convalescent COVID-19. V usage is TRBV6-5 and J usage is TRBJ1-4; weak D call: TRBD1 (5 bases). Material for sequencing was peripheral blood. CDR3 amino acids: CASKEQVANEKLFF. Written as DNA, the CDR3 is TGTGCCAGCAAAGAACAGGTCGCAAATGAAAAACTGTTTTTT.